One sample yielded the 27 T cell receptor beta chains listed below, sequenced in a study of control samples from healthy donors and cancer patients. Profiled with immunoSEQ multiplex PCR; TCRdb holds only in-frame clones, not every one. The sample has about 140,000 clones, 94% seen once. Sequencing input: blood. These receptors all stem from a middle-aged man in good health.

The chain couples TRBV6-2 or TRBV6-3 to TRBJ1-5; D call uncertain. The CDR3 spans 14 residues. CDR1 is MNHEY, CDR2 SVGEGT, per germline. The ends were cut back, 2 bases at V and 6 bases at J, with 11 bases in the middle. The CDR3 is CASSYDGSGQPQHF. CDR3 nucleotide sequence: TGTGCCAGCAGTTACGACGGCAGCGGTCAGCCCCAGCATTTT.

The chain is built from TRBV6-5 and TRBJ2-4; D gene uncertain. The CDR3 extends over 15 amino acids. In germline, CDR1 is MNHEY, CDR2 SVGAGI. V shed 0 bases and J shed 0 bases, with 6 bases lying between them. CDR3 residues: CASSYSTGAKNIQYF. CDR3 nucleotides: TGTGCCAGCAGTTACTCAACGGGAGCCAAAAACATTCAGTACTTC.

For this clone: At one boundary the junction diverges from the germline segment, which might be a read error. The chain couples TRBV13 to TRBJ2-7, with a possible D match to TRBD2 (6 bases). From germline, CDR1 is PRHDT and CDR2 FYEKMQ (reference sequence). This CDR3 spans 14 amino acids. This chain's CDR3 is CASSVGRNSYEQYF. DNA for the CDR3: TGTGCCAGCAGCGTAGGGAGGAACTCCTACGAGCAGTACTTC.

V gene TRBV18 combines with J gene TRBJ1-1, with D possibly matching TRBD1 (6 bases). Germline V lookup: CDR1 KGHSH, CDR2 LQKENI. CDR3 size: 15 residues. V lost 1 base and J lost 4, with 13 bases in between. The CDR3 loop is CASSPLRIGGTEAFF. As DNA, the CDR3 is TGTGCCAGCTCACCACTTAGGATAGGGGGCACTGAAGCTTTCTTT.

V gene TRBV9 combines with J gene TRBJ1-3; the D is unclear. V lost 3 bases and J 5 bases, leaving 9 bases between the germline ends. This CDR3 spans 13 amino acids. Germline values: CDR1 SGDLS, CDR2 YYNGEE. The CDR3 here is CASSERARNTIYF. The DNA of the CDR3 is TGTGCCAGCAGCGAGCGGGCGAGAAACACCATATATTTT.

This sequence joins TRBV2 and TRBJ1-2, with 11 positions matching TRBD1. Unmatched junction bases numbered 6, after V lost 6 bases and J lost 6 bases. CDR1 SNHLY and CDR2 FYNNEI come from the germline V gene. The CDR3 contains 14 residues. CDR3 nucleotide sequence: TGTGCCAGCAGAGAGGACAGGGGGCTTAATGGCTACACCTTC. This translates into CASREDRGLNGYTF.

This clone was observed a few times. This chain links TRBV9 with TRBJ2-2; D is uncertain. Germline values: CDR1 SGDLS, CDR2 YYNGEE. This CDR3 is built from 12 residues. V was trimmed by 5 bases and J by 0 bases, leaving 2 bases between them. The CDR3 bases are TGTGCCAGCAGACCGAACACCGGGGAGCTGTTTTTT. This translates into CASRPNTGELFF.

The rearrangement joins TRBV6-6 to TRBJ2-7; 7 positions match TRBD1. The CDR3 has 12 amino acids. Unmatched junction bases numbered 3, after V lost 8 bases and J lost 2 bases. Germline values: CDR1 MNHNY, CDR2 SVGAGI (reference sequence). The CDR3 reads CASLDRTYEQYF. CDR3 nucleotide sequence: TGTGCCAGCTTGGACAGGACCTACGAGCAGTACTTC.

The chain couples TRBV9 to TRBJ1-1; D unclear. The CDR3 contains 15 residues. Germline V lookup: CDR1 SGDLS, CDR2 YYNGEE. With 4 bases removed from V and 2 bases from J, the gap between germline ends came to 15 bases. The CDR3 is CASSHNRGSNTEAFF. CDR3 nucleotide sequence: TGTGCCAGCAGCCACAATCGCGGCAGTAACACTGAAGCTTTCTTT.

This clone was found once. This same CDR3 is encoded by further DNA sequences in the sample. V and J are TRBV10-3 and TRBJ2-5; perhaps TRBD1 as D (5 bases). CDR1 and CDR2 from the germline V gene are ENHRY and SYGVKD. The CDR3 loop spans 12 amino acids. The V and J ends lost 3 bases and 4 bases respectively, with 6 bases between them. CDR3 bases: TGTGCCATCAGTGATAGGGGAGAGACCCAGTACTTC. It yields the protein CAISDRGETQYF.

The chain is built from TRBV11-2 and TRBJ1-4; no reliable D call. The germline CDR1 and CDR2 sequences are SGHAT and FQNNGV. V lost 4 bases and J lost 0, with 12 bases in between. This CDR3 has 16 amino acids. The CDR3: CASSYLQFSTNEKLFF. CDR3 in DNA: TGTGCCAGCAGCTATTTGCAGTTTTCAACTAATGAAAAACTGTTTTTT.

The chain links TRBV2 to TRBJ1-1; 9 nucleotides agree with TRBD1. CDR1 is SNHLY and CDR2 is FYNNEI in the germline V gene. This CDR3 comprises 15 residues. V was clipped by 5 bases and J by 1 base; unmatched bases: 5. Written as DNA, the CDR3 is TGTGCCAGCAGTACAGGGGGCATGGAGAACACTGAAGCTTTCTTT. Translated: CASSTGGMENTEAFF.

CDR3 sequence: CASRRGNNQPQHF. For the CDR3, the DNA is TGTGCCAGTAGAAGGGGCAACAATCAGCCCCAGCATTTT. The V gene is TRBV19, the J gene TRBJ1-5; tentatively, D is TRBD1 (5 bases). CDR1 LNHDA and CDR2 SQIVND come from the germline V gene (reference sequence). V was clipped by 6 bases and J by 3 bases, with 9 bases between them. The CDR3 is made up of 13 amino acids.

This sequence joins TRBV28 and TRBJ2-4, with a tentative D call TRBD1 (6 bases). Germline V gives CDR1 MDHEN, CDR2 SYDVKM. V was shortened by 6 bases and J by 5 bases, with 14 bases between the two germline ends. The CDR3 is made up of 14 amino acids. The CDR3 DNA follows: TGTGCCAGCAGGGCCTCCAAGGGGGAAAACATTCAGTACTTC. It codes for CASRASKGENIQYF.

This clone has a single count. The rearrangement joins TRBV25-1 to TRBJ1-1; D gene unclear. Germline V gene lookup returns CDR1 MGHDK and CDR2 SYGVNS. CDR3 length equals 16 residues. V was pared by 2 bases and J by 0 bases, with 13 bases between. The CDR3 is CASSEAPGNMNTEAFF. For the CDR3, the DNA is TGTGCCAGCAGTGAAGCCCCCGGCAACATGAACACTGAAGCTTTCTTT.

The chain combines TRBV7-3 with TRBJ1-1; D uncertain. V lost 4 bases, J lost 3 bases, and 9 bases lay in between. Germline V gene sequence: CDR1 SGHTA, CDR2 FQGTGA. The CDR3 consists of 13 residues. Here the CDR3 reads CASSSDSDTEAFF. Written as DNA, the CDR3 is TGTGCCAGCAGCTCGGACTCAGACACTGAAGCTTTCTTT.

The V call is TRBV3-1 (or the pseudogene TRBV3-2), the J call TRBJ1-4; D not certain. The V end was cut by 0 bases, the J end by 5 bases, with 10 bases between. This CDR3 comprises 15 residues. Germline V CDR1 and CDR2: LGHDT, YNNKEL (reference sequence). CDR3 DNA sequence: TGTGCCAGCAGCCAAGATAAAGAACGGAATGAAAAACTGTTTTTT. Translation: CASSQDKERNEKLFF.

The chain has TRBV3-1 (or the pseudogene TRBV3-2) and TRBJ2-2; D not resolved. CDR3 length equals 12 residues. V was trimmed by 4 bases and J by 4 bases, leaving 4 bases between them. Looked up from germline, CDR1 is LGHDT and CDR2 is YNNKEL (reference sequence). DNA for the CDR3: TGTGCCAGCAGCCTGTTCACCGGGGAGCTGTTTTTT. It encodes CASSLFTGELFF.

The chain combines TRBV18 with TRBJ2-3, with unresolved D. This CDR3 contains 11 residues. Germline CDR1 reads KGHSH; CDR2 reads LQKENI. The V end lost 1 base, the J end lost 6 bases, and 2 bases lay between the germline ends. The CDR3 sequence is CASSPQDTQYF. The CDR3 DNA sequence: TGTGCCAGCTCACCACAGGATACGCAGTATTTT.

The chain joins TRBV10-3 to TRBJ2-2; tentatively, D is TRBD1 (6 bases). Germline-derived CDR1 and CDR2 are ENHRY and SYGVKD. V dropped 8 bases and J dropped 7 bases, with 14 bases sitting between them. This CDR3 region has 13 residues. CDR3 residues: CAIQDSGGGELFF. CDR3 coding DNA: TGTGCCATCCAGGACAGCGGTGGCGGGGAGCTGTTTTTT.

The chain joins TRBV5-4 to TRBJ1-2; 8 positions agree with TRBD1. Looked up from germline, CDR1 is SGHNT and CDR2 is YYREEE (reference sequence). CDR3 size: 13 residues. The ends lost 0 bases at V and 8 bases at J; junction bases unmatched: 3. CDR3: CASSLAGGSGYTF. CDR3 nucleotides: TGTGCCAGCAGCTTGGCAGGGGGCAGCGGCTACACCTTC.

The rearrangement joins TRBV5-1 to TRBJ1-5; a weak D match, TRBD1 (5 bases). Between the trimmed V and J ends, which lost 9 bases and 5 bases, there was a span of 21 bases. Germline V gene sequence: CDR1 SGHRS, CDR2 YFSETQ. CDR3 length equals 15 residues. CDR3 bases: TGCGCCATCACACGGGGCAGGAGCCCTTATCAGCCCCAGCATTTT. Translation gives CAITRGRSPYQPQHF.

The rearrangement links TRBV18 to TRBJ2-1, with 7 bases fitting TRBD1. The CDR3 loop spans 12 amino acids. Germline V lookup: CDR1 KGHSH, CDR2 LQKENI. V lost 6 bases and J lost 10; bases outside the gene matches: 6. The CDR3 DNA sequence: TGTGCCAGCTCGCTAACAGGGGTCGAGCAGTTCTTC. This sequence encodes CASSLTGVEQFF.

This chain links TRBV5-1 with TRBJ2-7; TRBD1 might be the D (5 bases). CDR1 and CDR2 from the germline V gene are SGHRS and YFSETQ. V shed 0 bases and J shed 2 bases, with 12 bases lying between them. The CDR3 covers 15 residues. CDR3 DNA: TGCGCCAGCAGCTTGGACAGGCGACCTCCCTACGAGCAGTACTTC. It codes for CASSLDRRPPYEQYF.

This chain joins TRBV5-1 and TRBJ2-6, with a possible D match to TRBD1 (5 bases). Germline CDR1 and CDR2: SGHRS and YFSETQ. V dropped 2 bases and J dropped 3 bases, with 9 bases sitting between them. This CDR3 is 15 amino acids long. The CDR3 DNA follows: TGCGCCAGCAGCTTCGGACATCTTGGGGCCAACGTCCTGACTTTC. This translates into CASSFGHLGANVLTF.

V gene TRBV9 combines with J gene TRBJ2-7; a possible D gene is TRBD2 (5 bases). The CDR3 runs 14 residues. CDR1 and CDR2 (germline): SGDLS, YYNGEE. V gave up 4 bases and J gave up 2 bases, with 13 bases separating them. CDR3 amino acids: CASSHGTGTYEQYF. For the CDR3, the DNA is TGTGCCAGCAGCCACGGCACGGGAACCTACGAGCAGTACTTC.

V gene TRBV7-2 combines with J gene TRBJ1-2, with TRBD1 matching 10 bases. CDR1 and CDR2 from the germline V gene are SGHTA and FQGNSA. The CDR3 runs to 15 residues. Trimming cost V 5 bases and J 4 bases; bases outside gene matches: 7. The CDR3 DNA follows: TGTGCCAGCAGCCCGGAGACAGGGGGCGGCTATGGCTACACCTTC. Its translation is CASSPETGGGYGYTF. The complete variable domain, with remaining parts taken from reference TRBV7-2 and TRBJ1-2, reads GAGVSQSPSNKVTEKGKDVELRCDPISGHTALYWYRQSLGQGLEFLIYFQGNSAPDKSGLPSDRFSAERTGGSVSTLTIQRTQQEDSAVYLCASSPETGGGYGYTFGSGTRLTVV.